Given below is one T cell receptor (beta chain) in context. This record comes from a study of shared clonotypes between healthy human individuals. Naivety among CD8 cells was defined by CD45RO negativity and positive CCR7 selection, thereby excluding terminally differentiated effector memory CD45RA+ cells. There are 13 residues in the CDR3. Germline lookup yields CDR1 MNHEY and CDR2 SMNVEV (reference sequence). Trimming took off 6 bases at V and 4 bases at J, with 12 bases between the two ends. TCRdb's table, derived via immunoSEQ multiplex PCR, lists solely in-frame clones and lacks some. The sample lists some 2,100,000 clones, just over 90% seen once, with over 1.5% in the top ten.

The sequence derives from a man between 18 and 29 years old in good health. Some clones in this sample may be carry-over from other donors' samples. This chain uses TRBV27 with TRBJ1-1; no clear D. The sequenced sample consisted of naive CD8+ T cells from PBMCs. For the CDR3, the DNA is TGTGCCAGCAGGGGATTAGTGAGCACTGAAGCTTTCTTT. Protein sequence: CASRGLVSTEAFF.